The table lists the clone carrying this T cell receptor beta chain with many counts. TCRdb keeps only in-frame clones here, not all; method: immunoSEQ multiplex PCR. The sample gives 200,000 to 250,000 clones, 82% of which show up once; about 3.4% is in the top ten. This entry comes from a study of blood T cell repertoires in COVID-19. On the study more broadly: T cells, B-cell-depleted T cells, or PBMCs supplied cDNA or gDNA.

The CDR3 is 18 residues long. V lost 5 bases to trimming and J lost 1 base, with 22 bases between them. The V gene's germline CDR1 is MNHEY and CDR2 SMNVEV (reference sequence). Cohort allocation depended upon clinical history that participants reported. Donors of Cohort 3 who recovered were those that had two negative PCRs, clearance, or symptom resolution. The receptor was isolated from a woman aged 55-69 years who had recovered from COVID-19. Sequenced: PBMCs or T cells enriched from blood (not recorded which). The chain recombines TRBV27 with TRBJ2-3, with D possibly being TRBD2 (7 bases). CDR3 sequence: CASSDLLVWGGGTDTQYF. The CDR3 nucleotides read TGTGCCAGCAGTGACCTTTTGGTGTGGGGGGGCGGCACAGATACGCAGTATTTT.